A selection of T cell receptor beta chains follows, all from one sample in a study of T cell responses to AZD1222 COVID-19 vaccine. Data came from immunoSEQ multiplex PCR; TCRdb stores just in-frame clones and leaves some out. The sample yields 90,000 to 120,000 clones, 90% to 95% seen once. The sample was peripheral blood, taken on day 0 of AZD1222 vaccination. These TCRs come from an adult in good health. The conserved cysteine and the conserved F or W are not part of the CDR3 here. A D gene is named only where the DNA matches it firmly. The size of a clone is reported for some rows only, either as once, few or many, or as a class for expanded clones.

v_gene: TRBV29-1; j_gene: TRBJ2-7; len: 9; abundance: NA; d_gene: NA; CDR3aa: SVERGGEQY
v_gene: TRBV19; j_gene: TRBJ1-1; len: 11; abundance: NA; d_gene: NA; CDR3aa: ASSTIGDTEAF
v_gene: TRBV19; j_gene: TRBJ1-6; len: 17; abundance: NA; d_gene: NA; CDR3aa: ASSILEGRRKSYNSPLH
v_gene: TRBV6-2/TRBV6-3; j_gene: TRBJ2-7; len: 13; abundance: NA; d_gene: NA; CDR3aa: ASSYSLTTRYEQY
v_gene: TRBV27; j_gene: TRBJ2-7; len: 11; abundance: NA; d_gene: NA; CDR3aa: ASSLGGPYEQY
v_gene: TRBV2; j_gene: TRBJ2-3; len: 14; abundance: NA; d_gene: TRBD1; CDR3aa: ASSSAAGGEADTQY
v_gene: TRBV11-2; j_gene: TRBJ2-1; len: 17; abundance: few; d_gene: TRBD2; CDR3aa: ASSGWTSGFETKYNEQF
v_gene: TRBV28; j_gene: TRBJ1-1; len: 12; abundance: NA; d_gene: NA; CDR3aa: ASSLGQTNTEAF
v_gene: TRBV19; j_gene: TRBJ1-5; len: 14; abundance: NA; d_gene: NA; CDR3aa: ASRNQEGSGNQPQH
v_gene: TRBV28; j_gene: TRBJ2-5; len: 13; abundance: NA; d_gene: NA; CDR3aa: ASSTTEGGKETQY
v_gene: TRBV29-1; j_gene: TRBJ1-1; len: 9; abundance: NA; d_gene: TRBD1; CDR3aa: SAAFRGEAF
v_gene: TRBV9; j_gene: TRBJ2-7; len: 13; abundance: once; d_gene: TRBD1; CDR3aa: ASSAGRQGTYEQY
v_gene: TRBV7-8; j_gene: TRBJ1-4; len: 13; abundance: NA; d_gene: NA; CDR3aa: ASSLAGGATAALF
v_gene: TRBV7-2; j_gene: TRBJ2-7; len: 14; abundance: NA; d_gene: TRBD1; CDR3aa: ASSLTPRDRGYEQY
v_gene: TRBV2; j_gene: TRBJ1-1; len: 12; abundance: NA; d_gene: NA; CDR3aa: ASAPEWGNTEAF
v_gene: TRBV2; j_gene: TRBJ2-7; len: 11; abundance: NA; d_gene: NA; CDR3aa: ASRDTSGGEQY
v_gene: TRBV21-1; j_gene: TRBJ1-5; len: 14; abundance: NA; d_gene: NA; CDR3aa: ASSKGLGGDNQPQH
v_gene: TRBV11-2; j_gene: TRBJ2-7; len: 11; abundance: NA; d_gene: NA; CDR3aa: ASSPGPIYEQY
v_gene: TRBV5-1; j_gene: TRBJ2-3; len: 13; abundance: NA; d_gene: TRBD2; CDR3aa: ASALAGGETDTQY
v_gene: TRBV15; j_gene: TRBJ1-5; len: 12; abundance: NA; d_gene: NA; CDR3aa: ATSRGSVFQPQH
v_gene: TRBV5-1; j_gene: TRBJ1-1; len: 12; abundance: NA; d_gene: TRBD1; CDR3aa: ASKPGQLNTEAF
v_gene: TRBV15; j_gene: TRBJ1-3; len: 14; abundance: once; d_gene: NA; CDR3aa: ATSRDQSGAGNTIY
v_gene: TRBV7-2; j_gene: TRBJ2-3; len: 12; abundance: NA; d_gene: NA; CDR3aa: ASSSGHSTDTQY